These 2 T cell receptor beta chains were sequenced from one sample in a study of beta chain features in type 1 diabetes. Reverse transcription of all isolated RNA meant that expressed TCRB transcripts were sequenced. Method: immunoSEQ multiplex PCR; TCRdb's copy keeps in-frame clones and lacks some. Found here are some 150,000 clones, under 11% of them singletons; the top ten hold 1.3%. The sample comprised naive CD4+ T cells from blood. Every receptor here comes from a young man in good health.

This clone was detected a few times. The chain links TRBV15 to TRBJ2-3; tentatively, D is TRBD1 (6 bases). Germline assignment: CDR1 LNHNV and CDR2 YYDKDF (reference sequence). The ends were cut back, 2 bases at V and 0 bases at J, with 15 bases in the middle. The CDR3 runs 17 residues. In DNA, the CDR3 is TGTGCCACCAGCAGAAACGGGGACACCTCTAGCACAGATACGCAGTATTTT. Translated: CATSRNGDTSSTDTQYF.

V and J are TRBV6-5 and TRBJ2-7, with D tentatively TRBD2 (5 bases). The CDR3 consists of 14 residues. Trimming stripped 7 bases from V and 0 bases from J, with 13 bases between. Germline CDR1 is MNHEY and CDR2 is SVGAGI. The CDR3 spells CASTLGVHSYEQYF. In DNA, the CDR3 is TGTGCCAGCACCCTCGGGGTCCACTCCTACGAGCAGTACTTC.